A single sample is the source of the 3 T cell receptor beta chains below, sequenced in a study of human T cells and chemical hapten exposure. Stated time point: patch test 2, 6 weeks after DPC sensitization. The treatment was: therapeutic diphenylcyclopropenone sensitization with weekly scalp DPC. MiXCR was run by TCRdb on the RACE reads, yielding one entry per CDR3 protein. The table records fewer than 150,000 distinct CDR3 sequences, approximately 10% of them present only once. The sequencing here drew on whole blood, taken in connection with sensitization to the hapten diphenylcyclopropenone (DPC). Receptor source: a woman aged 50 to 60 with alopecia areata. Some clones in this sample may be carry-over from other donors' samples.

V and J are TRBV12-3 or TRBV12-4 and TRBJ2-1; D unclear. This CDR3 region has 17 residues. V gave up 6 bases and J gave up 2 bases, with 20 bases separating them. CDR3 bases: TGTGCCAGCAGACCGAGGCAACACCTAAACACCTACAATGAGCAGTTCTTC. Encoded protein: CASRPRQHLNTYNEQFF.

This clonotype was recorded a few times. One end of the junction is discordant with germline, which a read error may explain. The rearrangement uses TRBV28 and TRBJ2-7; 13 nucleotides match TRBD2. Per germline, CDR1 MDHEN and CDR2 SYDVKM. The CDR3 runs to 15 residues. The CDR3 DNA follows: TGTGCCTGCAGAGGGGGGACTAGCGGGACTTACGAGCAGTACTTC. It specifies CACRGGTSGTYEQYF.

This clonotype was seen a few times. CDR3 residues: CASSPQSGPNMNTEAFF. The DNA of the CDR3 is TGTGCCAGCTCACCACAATCAGGGCCTAATATGAACACTGAAGCTTTCTTT. The chain joins TRBV18 to TRBJ1-1; D may be TRBD1 (5 bases). CDR3 length: 17 residues. In germline, CDR1 is KGHSH, CDR2 LQKENI. Trimming left V 1 base short and J 0 bases short, with 15 bases between.